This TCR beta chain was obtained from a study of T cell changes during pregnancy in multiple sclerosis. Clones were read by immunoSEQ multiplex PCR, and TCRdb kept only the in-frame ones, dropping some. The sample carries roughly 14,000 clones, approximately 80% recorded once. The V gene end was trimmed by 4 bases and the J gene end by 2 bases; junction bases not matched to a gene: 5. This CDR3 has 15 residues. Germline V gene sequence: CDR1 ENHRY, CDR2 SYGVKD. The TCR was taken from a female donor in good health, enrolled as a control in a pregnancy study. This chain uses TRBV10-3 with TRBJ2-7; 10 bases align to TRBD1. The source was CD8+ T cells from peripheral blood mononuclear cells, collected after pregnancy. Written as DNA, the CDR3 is TGTGCCATCAGTGGTCGGGACAGGGGCGCCTACGAGCAGTACTTC. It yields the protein CAISGRDRGAYEQYF.